This record concerns one T cell receptor beta chain sequence. The CDR3 is 16 residues long. In germline, CDR1 is SNHLY, CDR2 FYNNEI. This record comes from a study of T cells expressing NK-cell markers. TCRdb processed the 5' RACE reads again and assigns one entry to each CDR3 protein, with no DNA. Its table lists fewer than 550,000 distinct CDR3 sequences. The J gene is TRBJ2-2, the V gene TRBV2; TCRdb gives TRBD2 as the D gene, but with no DNA this cannot be confirmed. The sample taken for sequencing was blood T cells: a sorted CD56 or NKG2C T cell subset, CD4+ or CD8+ T cells, or bulk PBMC T cells (not recorded which). The clonotype comes from a woman between 45 and 65 years old in good health. Here the CDR3 reads CASSDPWAGGTGELFF.